Following are 17 T cell receptor beta chains from one sample sequenced in a study of T cell responses to AZD1222 COVID-19 vaccine listed by TCRdb under 2021. Library preparation used the immunoSEQ multiplex PCR assay. TCRdb provides this immuneACCESS table in a form limited to in-frame rearrangements. Some clones are lacking; in checked studies, under half of them reflect an unresolved V gene, and why the rest are absent is not known. This sample gives about 170,000 clones in total; roughly nine tenths of them show up just once. In total, the top ten clones hold 6.5% to 7% of the sample. Interpreted using the paper, the time point label stands for: baseline before first vaccination. Sequences were derived from peripheral blood, sampled on day 0 of AZD1222 vaccination. The receptors come from an adult in good health.

The rearrangement links TRBV4-2 to TRBJ1-3; a possible D gene is TRBD1 (5 bases). The V and J ends lost 0 bases and 2 bases respectively, with 11 bases between them. The CDR3 totals 16 residues. From germline, CDR1 is LGHNA and CDR2 YNFKEQ. The CDR3 loop is CASSQDRQGPGNTIYF. CDR3 nucleotide sequence: TGTGCCAGCAGCCAAGATCGTCAGGGCCCTGGAAACACCATATATTTT.

The rearrangement links TRBV29-1 to TRBJ1-1; a weak D match, TRBD1 (6 bases). Trimming removed 7 bases from V and 1 base from J, with 13 bases in between. This CDR3 has 13 residues. Germline V gene lookup returns CDR1 SQVTM and CDR2 ANQGSEA. The CDR3 coding sequence is TGCAGCGCCAAGGGGACAACGAACACTGAAGCTTTCTTT. Protein sequence: CSAKGTTNTEAFF.

This sequence joins TRBV5-1 and TRBJ1-5; TRBD1 is a possible D gene (6 bases). CDR3 length: 14 residues. The germline CDR1 and CDR2 sequences are SGHRS and YFSETQ. The ends were cut back, 0 bases at V and 6 bases at J, with 10 bases in the middle. The CDR3 region has the DNA TGCGCCAGCAGCTTGGGGGGGCCTGGTCAGCCCCAGCATTTT. This encodes CASSLGGPGQPQHF.

J is TRBJ2-3 and V is TRBV6-1; 8 nucleotides match TRBD2. CDR3 size: 16 residues. The V and J ends lost 1 base and 5 bases, in that order; junction bases with no gene match: 8. Per germline, CDR1 MNHNS and CDR2 SASEGT. The CDR3 nucleotides read TGTGCCAGCAGTGAAGTACAAGCGGGGGTTGTAGATACGCAGTATTTT. This sequence encodes CASSEVQAGVVDTQYF.

For this clone: The sample has other DNA sequences that encode this CDR3 too. This chain joins TRBV7-9 and TRBJ1-2, with a weak D call TRBD1 (5 bases). The V end was cut by 1 base, the J end by 1 base, with 10 bases between. Germline values: CDR1 SEHNR, CDR2 FQNEAQ (reference sequence). The CDR3 sequence is 15 residues long. In nucleotides, the CDR3 is TGTGCCAGCAGCTTAGACGGGGCTAATAACTATGGCTACACCTTC. Protein product: CASSLDGANNYGYTF.

This chain connects TRBV25-1 to TRBJ2-5; 10 bases fit TRBD2. The CDR3 length is 14 residues. Germline V gene sequence: CDR1 MGHDK, CDR2 SYGVNS. The ends lost 5 bases at V and 2 bases at J; junction bases unmatched: 2. The CDR3 loop is CASSIAGGQETQYF. The CDR3 DNA sequence: TGTGCCAGCAGTATAGCGGGGGGACAAGAGACCCAGTACTTC. The whole variable domain, remainder taken from reference TRBV25-1 and TRBJ2-5, is EADIYQTPRYLVIGTGKKITLECSQTMGHDKMYWYQQDPGMELHLIHYSYGVNSTEKGDLSSESTVSRIRTEHFPLTLESARPSHTSQYLCASSIAGGQETQYFGPGTRLLVL.

This clone showed up just once. The rearrangement joins TRBV5-1 to TRBJ1-2; D is undetermined. CDR3 length equals 15 residues. Germline CDR1 reads SGHRS; CDR2 reads YFSETQ. The ends were cut back, 0 bases at V and 0 bases at J, with 9 bases in the middle. The DNA of the CDR3 is TGCGCCAGCAGCTTGGCGTCAGGAGCTAACTATGGCTACACCTTC. Translated, it gives CASSLASGANYGYTF.

The gene calls are TRBV7-6 and TRBJ1-1, with D tentatively TRBD1 (5 bases). The V end lost 2 bases, the J end lost 4 bases, and 14 bases lay between the germline ends. The CDR3 extends over 15 amino acids. Germline values: CDR1 SGHVS, CDR2 FNYEAQ. The CDR3 region is CASSLSAVGGTEAFF. The CDR3 DNA reads TGTGCCAGCAGCTTATCCGCAGTGGGGGGCACTGAAGCTTTCTTT.

The chain combines TRBV6-9 with TRBJ2-7; the D is unclear. V was trimmed by 6 bases and J by 0 bases, leaving 6 bases between them. CDR1 is MNHGY and CDR2 is SVAAGI in the germline V gene. The CDR3 has 12 amino acids. The CDR3 here is CASRRFSYEQYV. CDR3 in DNA: TGTGCCAGCAGAAGATTCTCCTACGAGCAGTACGTC.

The chain uses TRBV4-1 and TRBJ1-5; D gene ambiguous. The CDR3 length is 17 residues. Trimming removed 2 bases from V and 3 bases from J, with 17 bases in between. Germline-derived CDR1 and CDR2 are MGHRA and YSYEKL. DNA for the CDR3: TGCGCCAGCAGCCAAAGGATCTTACTGATATCCAATCAGCCCCAGCATTTT. The encoded protein is CASSQRILLISNQPQHF.

The chain combines TRBV6-4 with TRBJ1-6, with D hard to call. The CDR3 loop spans 13 amino acids. Germline V gene data show CDR1 as MRHNA and CDR2 as SNTAGT. The V end was cut by 2 bases, the J end by 4 bases, with 3 bases between. The CDR3 nucleotides are TGTGCCAGCAGTGACAAATATAATTCACCCCTCCACTTT. As protein: CASSDKYNSPLHF.

This chain joins TRBV7-9 and TRBJ1-1, with TRBD1 matching 8 bases. V gave up 4 bases and J gave up 0 bases; unmatched junction bases: 1. Germline V gene lookup returns CDR1 SEHNR and CDR2 FQNEAQ (reference sequence). CDR3 length: 14 residues. In DNA form, the CDR3 reads TGTGCCAGCAGCTGGGACAGGATGAACACTGAAGCTTTCTTT. Translating gives CASSWDRMNTEAFF.

This chain joins TRBV6-6 and TRBJ2-5; 11 bases match TRBD1. The ends lost 6 bases at V and 4 bases at J; junction bases unmatched: 4. The germline V gene has CDR1 MNHNY and CDR2 SVGAGI (reference sequence). The CDR3 contains 14 residues. CDR3 in DNA: TGTGCCAGCAGACGGACAGGGGGCGGAGAGACCCAGTACTTC. Translated, it gives CASRRTGGGETQYF.

This chain links TRBV5-6 with TRBJ1-6; TRBD1 aligns across 7 bases. The CDR3 runs 17 residues. J lost 8 bases, V lost 3 bases, and 14 bases had no gene match. The germline CDR1 and CDR2 sequences are SGHDT and YYEEEE. The DNA for the CDR3 is TGTGCCAGCAGCTCACTGATTCGGCAGGGGGATGATTCACCCCTCCACTTT. Protein product: CASSSLIRQGDDSPLHF.

The chain has TRBV12-3 or TRBV12-4 and TRBJ2-2, with D perhaps matching TRBD1 (6 bases). V dropped 4 bases and J dropped 5 bases, with 8 bases sitting between them. This CDR3 is 13 amino acids long. As DNA, the CDR3 is TGTGCCAGCAGTTACAGGGAGACCGGGGAGCTGTTTTTT. It specifies CASSYRETGELFF.

The chain carries TRBV5-5 and TRBJ2-7; the D gene is possibly TRBD1 (6 bases). The CDR3 consists of 15 residues. The germline gives CDR1 SGHKS, CDR2 YYEKEE (reference sequence). The V end lost 0 bases, the J end lost 4 bases, and 14 bases lay between the germline ends. CDR3 sequence: CASSLGGTPRYEQYF. In nucleotides, the CDR3 is TGTGCCAGCAGCTTGGGGGGGACACCCAGGTACGAGCAGTACTTC.

The chain uses TRBV10-2 and TRBJ2-2; D may be TRBD2 (5 bases). Looked up from germline, CDR1 is WSHSY and CDR2 is SAAADI. The CDR3 totals 15 residues. V lost 2 bases to trimming and J lost 4 bases, with 11 bases between them. Written as DNA, the CDR3 is TGCGCCAGCAGTGAGATAAACGCGGGCACCGGGGAGCTGTTTTTT. Translating gives CASSEINAGTGELFF.